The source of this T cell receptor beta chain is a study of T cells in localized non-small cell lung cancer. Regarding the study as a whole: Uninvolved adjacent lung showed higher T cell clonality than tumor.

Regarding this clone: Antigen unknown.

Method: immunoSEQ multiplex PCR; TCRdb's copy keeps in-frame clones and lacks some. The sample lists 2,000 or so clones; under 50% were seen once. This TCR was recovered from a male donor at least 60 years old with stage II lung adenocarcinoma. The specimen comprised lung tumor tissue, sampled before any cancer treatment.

This CDR3 is CASGTAKEKLFF. Written as DNA, the CDR3 is TGTGCCAGCGGGACAGCCAAAGAAAAACTGTTTTTT. The chain carries TRBV19 and TRBJ1-4; 7 bases are a match to TRBD1. The trim removed 9 bases at V and 8 bases at J, leaving 6 bases unmatched. CDR1 is LNHDA and CDR2 is SQIVND in the germline V gene (reference sequence). This CDR3 comprises 12 residues.